Listed below are T cell receptor beta chains from one sample, sequenced in a study of T cells in tuberculosis. Profiled with immunoSEQ multiplex PCR; TCRdb holds only in-frame clones, not every one. The sample lists 25,000 to 35,000 clones, 92% occurring once. The starting material was PBMCs, obtained at tuberculosis diagnosis. Receptors were obtained from an adult with tuberculosis. Some clones in this sample may be carry-over from other donors' samples. Each CDR3 is given with its conserved first and last residue. The order of the fields is D gene, J gene, V gene, clone size, CDR3 DNA, CDR3 protein. A D gene is named only where the DNA matches it firmly. The size entry is marked missing in some rows and otherwise reads once, few, many or a size class.

TRBD2	TRBJ2-2	TRBV5-1	-	TGCGCCAGCACCACGCAACTAGCGGGGGGAGTCGGGGAGCTGTTTTTT	CASTTQLAGGVGELFF
-	TRBJ1-2	TRBV6-1	-	TGTGCCAGCAGTGAAAGACAGAGAGACCTCTATGGCTACACCTTC	CASSERQRDLYGYTF
TRBD2	TRBJ2-3	TRBV6-5	-	TGTGCCAGCAGCTACGGGCGGGGGGACACAGATACGCAGTATTTT	CASSYGRGDTDTQYF
-	TRBJ1-5	TRBV30	-	TGTGCCTGGAGTGTAACAGGGAGCTATCAGCCCCAGCATTTT	CAWSVTGSYQPQHF
-	TRBJ1-5	TRBV15	-	TGTGCCACCAGCTTACAGGGCCTCGAAGGACAGCCCCAGCATTTT	CATSLQGLEGQPQHF
-	TRBJ1-2	TRBV18	-	TGTGCCAGCTCACCCGACAAGAACTATGGCTACACCTTC	CASSPDKNYGYTF
-	TRBJ1-5	TRBV6-4	-	TGTGCCAGCAGTGACTCCGATACTCCTACAGGGTATAGGGGCAATCAGCCCCAGCATTTT	CASSDSDTPTGYRGNQPQHF
-	TRBJ1-6	TRBV19	once	TGTGCCAGTAGTATGGGGCAGGGCAATAATTCACCCCTCCACTTT	CASSMGQGNNSPLHF
-	TRBJ2-2	TRBV18	once	TGTGCCAGCTCACCCAGCACCGGGGAGCTGTTTTTT	CASSPSTGELFF
TRBD1	TRBJ2-2	TRBV5-8	-	TGTGCCAGCAGCTTAGGGACAGGGGGCACCGGGGAGCTGTTTTTT	CASSLGTGGTGELFF
-	TRBJ2-7	TRBV10-3	once	TGTGCCATCGGACAACAGCTTAGCGAGCAGTACTTC	CAIGQQLSEQYF
-	TRBJ2-7	TRBV13	-	TGTGCCTTTCCCGGGGTTGGTGAGCAGTACTTC	CAFPGVGEQYF
TRBD2	TRBJ2-2	TRBV9	-	TGTGCCAGCAGCGTATCGGGGGGAACCACCGGGGAGCTGTTTTTT	CASSVSGGTTGELFF
TRBD2	TRBJ2-3	TRBV6-1	-	TGTGCCAGCAGGACACCGGGACTACTCACAGATACGCAGTATTTT	CASRTPGLLTDTQYF
TRBD1	TRBJ1-6	TRBV19	-	TGTGCCAGTAGTGGGGGACAGGGGAGTTCACCCCTCCACTTT	CASSGGQGSSPLHF
-	TRBJ1-1	TRBV21-1	-	TGTGCCAGCAGCAAGATCCCACAGGGCAGGGGATGGTGCACTGAAGCTTTCTTT	CASSKIPQGRGWCTEAFF
TRBD1	TRBJ2-7	TRBV15	-	TGTGCCACCAGCAGAGATGTGGGTAGGACAGGGCAGGAATTGGGCTACGAGCAGTACTTC	CATSRDVGRTGQELGYEQYF
-	TRBJ1-2	TRBV6-5	-	TGTGCCAGCATGCAGGTTATTAGTGGCTACACCTTC	CASMQVISGYTF
TRBD1	TRBJ1-3	TRBV5-1	-	TGCGCCAGCAGCCAGGACAGGGGCTCTGGAAACACCATATATTTT	CASSQDRGSGNTIYF
TRBD2	TRBJ2-3	TRBV6-4	-	TGTGCCAGCAGTTTGCGGGGGGGAGATACGCAGTATTTT	CASSLRGGDTQYF
-	TRBJ1-1	TRBV7-8	-	TGTGCCAGCAGCTTAGGGGGGGAGGTTTTCTTT	CASSLGGEVFF
TRBD1	TRBJ1-4	TRBV6-5	-	TGTGCCAGCAGTCCCTTTCAGGGGGTAGGCGAAAAACTGTTTTTT	CASSPFQGVGEKLFF
TRBD1	TRBJ2-3	TRBV2	-	TGTGCCAGCAGTAAGGGGGCGGCGGATACGCAGTATTTT	CASSKGAADTQYF
TRBD1	TRBJ1-2	TRBV10-3	few	TGTGCCAGCAGAATTACAGGGGACTATGGCTACACCTTC	CASRITGDYGYTF
TRBD2	TRBJ2-3	TRBV7-6	-	TGTGCCAGCAGCCCCTCTTCTAGCGGGGCTATTCCGGCAGATACGCAGTATTTT	CASSPSSSGAIPADTQYF
-	TRBJ1-3	TRBV30	-	TGTGCCTGGGACAGACACGGAAACACCATATATTTT	CAWDRHGNTIYF
-	TRBJ2-7	TRBV6-1	-	TGTGCCAGCAGCCTAACCGGGTTATTCTACGAGCAGTACTTC	CASSLTGLFYEQYF
-	TRBJ1-1	TRBV2	-	TGTGCCAGCAGTGCTGGCAGTGAAGCTTTCTTT	CASSAGSEAFF
-	TRBJ1-2	TRBV5-1	-	TGCGCCAGCAGCACCGACACGGGATGGGAGGATGGCTACACCTTC	CASSTDTGWEDGYTF
-	TRBJ1-1	TRBV2	-	TGTGCCAGCGGTGATCTCAGGGGCACTGAAGCTTTCTTT	CASGDLRGTEAFF
-	TRBJ2-3	TRBV5-1	-	TGCGCCAGCAGCCCCGCGGGTACGACAGATACGCAGTATTTT	CASSPAGTTDTQYF
TRBD2	TRBJ2-1	TRBV5-1	-	TGCGCCAGCAGCCCAGGGGCTAGCGGGGCGTACAATGAGCAGTTCTTC	CASSPGASGAYNEQFF
TRBD1	TRBJ2-7	TRBV5-6	-	TGTGCCAGCAGCCCAGGGACAGAGGGGGCCTACGAGCAGTACTTC	CASSPGTEGAYEQYF
-	TRBJ1-3	TRBV5-8	-	TGTGCCAGCAGCTTGGTTCGGGGGGCAGTCTCTGGAAACACCATATATTTT	CASSLVRGAVSGNTIYF
-	TRBJ1-2	TRBV18	-	TGTGCCAGCTCACCCTTAGACGAGGGCCTCTATGGCTACACCTTC	CASSPLDEGLYGYTF
TRBD2	TRBJ2-1	TRBV27	once	TGTGCCAGCAGTTTTTATGGTAGCGGGGGGACCAATGAGCAGTTCTTC	CASSFYGSGGTNEQFF
-	TRBJ1-5	TRBV5-1	-	TGCGCCAGCAGCTTGGACAGATACAATCAGCCCCAGCATTTT	CASSLDRYNQPQHF
TRBD1	TRBJ2-2	TRBV19	-	TGTGCCAGTACTGACAGGGGGAACACCGGGGAGCTGTTTTTT	CASTDRGNTGELFF
TRBD1	TRBJ2-3	TRBV4-2	-	TGTGCCAGCAGCCAACGTGGCCAGGGGGAATACACAGATACGCAGTATTTT	CASSQRGQGEYTDTQYF
TRBD1	TRBJ1-2	TRBV28	-	TGTGCCAGCAGTCCGGGACAGGGGAACTATGGCTACACCTTC	CASSPGQGNYGYTF
TRBD1	TRBJ2-7	TRBV5-4	-	TGTGCCAGCAGCTTGGGTGACAGGGGGCCCTACGAGCAGTACTTC	CASSLGDRGPYEQYF
TRBD1	TRBJ1-2	TRBV4-1	-	TGCGCCAGCAGCCACGTACGAGGGACAGCCTATGGCTACACCTTC	CASSHVRGTAYGYTF
TRBD1	TRBJ1-2	TRBV9	once	TGTGCCAGCAGCGTATTCGACAGGGGGCATACTAACTATGGCTACACCTTC	CASSVFDRGHTNYGYTF
TRBD2	TRBJ2-1	TRBV18	-	TGTGCCAGCTCACCAAGGACTAGCGGGGGGGCCAATGAGCAGTTCTTC	CASSPRTSGGANEQFF
TRBD1	TRBJ2-3	TRBV2	-	TGTGCCAGCACCCGGGACAGTAGCACAGATACGCAGTATTTT	CASTRDSSTDTQYF
TRBD2	TRBJ2-1	TRBV9	-	TGTGCCAGCAGCACACGACTAGCGGGGGGGCCCCCCGATGAGCAGTTCTTC	CASSTRLAGGPPDEQFF
TRBD1	TRBJ1-2	TRBV4-2	-	TGTGCCAGCAGCCAAGCCGCGACAGGGTCAGACTATGGCTACACCTTC	CASSQAATGSDYGYTF